This T cell receptor beta chain derives from a study of CD4 T cells in relation to SARS-CoV-2 and coronaviruses. Using immunoSEQ multiplex PCR, the repertoire was profiled, and TCRdb retains in-frame clones only, with some absent. The sample consists of some 38,000 clones, more than 60% of them appearing once. Germline V gene data show CDR1 as MNHEY and CDR2 as SMNVEV (reference sequence). The CDR3 spans 15 residues. V gave up 6 bases and J gave up 7 bases; unmatched junction bases: 12. As concerns this clone: Its antigen is still unknown.

Points from the study as a whole: According to naive versus memory sequencing, detected responses are memory recall, not newly primed.

Naive and memory CD4+ T cells were separated from cryopreserved PBMCs. Sorted naive or memory CD4+ cells met CEF peptides for around ten days. This clonotype was obtained from an adult with COVID-19. What was sequenced was memory CD4+ T cells from PBMCs, cultured in vitro. This chain joins TRBV27 and TRBJ2-7, with 10 bases matching TRBD1. The CDR3 DNA is TGTGCCAGCAGACCCCCGGACAGGGGGTTGGAAGAGCAGTACTTC. Translating gives CASRPPDRGLEEQYF.